A selection of T cell receptor beta chains follows, all from one sample in a study of CD8+ T cells in alopecia areata. Method: immunoSEQ multiplex PCR; TCRdb's copy keeps in-frame clones and lacks some. The sample lists about 110,000 clones; almost 60% were seen once. Material for sequencing was CD8+ T cells sorted from blood. Receptors were obtained from a human donor in good health. CDR3s include the opening cysteine and the closing phenylalanine or tryptophan. Fields, in order: CDR3 DNA, CDR3 protein, clone size, V gene, J gene, D gene. D genes are given only for firm matches. Where a row states a size, it is once, few, many or the class of an expanded clone; other rows omit it.

CDR3 DNA: TGCGCCAGCGGGATGGGAACCGGGACACCCTACGAGCAGTACTTC
CDR3 protein: CASGMGTGTPYEQYF
clone size: .
V gene: TRBV5-1
J gene: TRBJ2-7
D gene: .

CDR3 DNA: TGCGCCAGCAGCCAAGGCGCCGGGACAGTTAACACTGAAGCTTTCTTT
CDR3 protein: CASSQGAGTVNTEAFF
clone size: .
V gene: TRBV4-1
J gene: TRBJ1-1
D gene: TRBD1

CDR3 DNA: TGCGCCAGCAGCCAGCTGGGACAGGGGGCCCCGAACACTGAAGCTTTCTTT
CDR3 protein: CASSQLGQGAPNTEAFF
clone size: once
V gene: TRBV4-1
J gene: TRBJ1-1
D gene: TRBD1

CDR3 DNA: TGTGCCTGGTACACAGGCGTGCATGGCTACACCTTC
CDR3 protein: CAWYTGVHGYTF
clone size: .
V gene: TRBV30
J gene: TRBJ1-2
D gene: .

CDR3 DNA: TGTGCCAGCAGTTTGGGCTTTGGGGCCAACGTCCTGACTTTC
CDR3 protein: CASSLGFGANVLTF
clone size: few
V gene: TRBV7-9
J gene: TRBJ2-6
D gene: .

CDR3 DNA: TGTGCCAGCAGCTTGGTATGGAAGAACACTGAAGCTTTCTTT
CDR3 protein: CASSLVWKNTEAFF
clone size: .
V gene: TRBV5-6
J gene: TRBJ1-1
D gene: .

CDR3 DNA: TGTGCCAGCACGGACACCATTCAAGAGACCCAGTACTTC
CDR3 protein: CASTDTIQETQYF
clone size: few
V gene: TRBV7-8
J gene: TRBJ2-5
D gene: .

CDR3 DNA: TGTGCCAGCAACCCCCGGACGGGCACTGAAGCTTTCTTT
CDR3 protein: CASNPRTGTEAFF
clone size: .
V gene: TRBV7-8
J gene: TRBJ1-1
D gene: .

CDR3 DNA: TGTGCCAGCAGCGTAGCTACGAGGGTCCATGAGCAGTTCTTC
CDR3 protein: CASSVATRVHEQFF
clone size: few
V gene: TRBV9
J gene: TRBJ2-1
D gene: .

CDR3 DNA: TGTGCCAGCAGTCCACCGGGACAGGAATCTTCCGAGCAGTACTTC
CDR3 protein: CASSPPGQESSEQYF
clone size: few
V gene: TRBV2
J gene: TRBJ2-7
D gene: TRBD1

CDR3 DNA: TGCAGCGTTGGCTTTGGCGGGAGCACAGATACGCAGTATTTT
CDR3 protein: CSVGFGGSTDTQYF
clone size: .
V gene: TRBV29-1
J gene: TRBJ2-3
D gene: .

CDR3 DNA: TGTGCCAGCAGTTTCGGGCGGGGGGCCAGGGGCGAGCAGTACTTC
CDR3 protein: CASSFGRGARGEQYF
clone size: .
V gene: TRBV6-5
J gene: TRBJ2-7
D gene: TRBD2

CDR3 DNA: TGTGCCACCAGCAGAGGGGGTCCCGGGGAGCTGTTTTTT
CDR3 protein: CATSRGGPGELFF
clone size: .
V gene: TRBV15
J gene: TRBJ2-2
D gene: .

CDR3 DNA: TGTGCCAGCAGCCTGGACAGGGGGTATGTCACTGAAGCTTTCTTT
CDR3 protein: CASSLDRGYVTEAFF
clone size: .
V gene: TRBV7-9
J gene: TRBJ1-1
D gene: TRBD1

CDR3 DNA: TGCGCCAGCAGCTTTCAATCCCGCGGGGAGACCCAGTACTTC
CDR3 protein: CASSFQSRGETQYF
clone size: .
V gene: TRBV5-1
J gene: TRBJ2-5
D gene: .

CDR3 DNA: TGTGCCAGCAGTTTAACCCCTCGGGGCGGGGAACAGTACTTC
CDR3 protein: CASSLTPRGGEQYF
clone size: few
V gene: TRBV28
J gene: TRBJ2-7
D gene: .

CDR3 DNA: TGTGCCTGGAGTGTCGGGCAGTTTAATTCACCCCTCCACTTT
CDR3 protein: CAWSVGQFNSPLHF
clone size: .
V gene: TRBV30
J gene: TRBJ1-6
D gene: .

CDR3 DNA: TGCAGCGTTCAGAACCCACCCAACCCCGGGGAGCTGTTTTTT
CDR3 protein: CSVQNPPNPGELFF
clone size: .
V gene: TRBV29-1
J gene: TRBJ2-2
D gene: .

CDR3 DNA: TGTGCCAGCAGTGACCCACTGGGGGACAGACCTGAAAAACTGTTTTTT
CDR3 protein: CASSDPLGDRPEKLFF
clone size: .
V gene: TRBV2
J gene: TRBJ1-4
D gene: TRBD1

CDR3 DNA: TGTGCCAGCAGCCGGGACAGTAACTACAATGAGCAGTTCTTC
CDR3 protein: CASSRDSNYNEQFF
clone size: .
V gene: TRBV7-9
J gene: TRBJ2-1
D gene: TRBD1

CDR3 DNA: TGTGCCACCAGGGACACTTTGAACACTGAAGCTTTCTTT
CDR3 protein: CATRDTLNTEAFF
clone size: .
V gene: TRBV15
J gene: TRBJ1-1
D gene: .

CDR3 DNA: TGTGCCAGCAGTGAATGGGGGACAGTTACAGATACGCAGTATTTT
CDR3 protein: CASSEWGTVTDTQYF
clone size: .
V gene: TRBV2
J gene: TRBJ2-3
D gene: TRBD1

CDR3 DNA: TGTGCCAGCAGCATCAACAGGGGGCCTAACTATGGCTACACCTTC
CDR3 protein: CASSINRGPNYGYTF
clone size: .
V gene: TRBV7-9
J gene: TRBJ1-2
D gene: TRBD1